The text below deals with one T cell receptor beta chain. Germline CDR1 is MGHRA and CDR2 is YSYEKL. This CDR3 region has 15 residues. The V end was cut by 0 bases, the J end by 4 bases, with 9 bases between. This specimen belongs to a study of OX40 agonist ivuxolimab in advanced cancers. Measured with immunoSEQ multiplex PCR; TCRdb has only the in-frame clones, and not every one. The table has more than 65,000 clones, roughly nine tenths seen once; the top ten hold around 0.96%. The J gene is TRBJ1-4, the V gene TRBV4-1; D is unresolved. The sequencing used CD4+ or CD8+ T cells sorted from blood, collected in a trial of the OX40 agonist ivuxolimab. The receptor was derived from an adult with an advanced solid tumor such as melanoma, head and neck, liver or kidney cancer. CDR3 sequence (DNA): TGCGCCAGCAGCCAAGATGGCAGGCATAATGAAAAACTGTTTTTT. Translated: CASSQDGRHNEKLFF.